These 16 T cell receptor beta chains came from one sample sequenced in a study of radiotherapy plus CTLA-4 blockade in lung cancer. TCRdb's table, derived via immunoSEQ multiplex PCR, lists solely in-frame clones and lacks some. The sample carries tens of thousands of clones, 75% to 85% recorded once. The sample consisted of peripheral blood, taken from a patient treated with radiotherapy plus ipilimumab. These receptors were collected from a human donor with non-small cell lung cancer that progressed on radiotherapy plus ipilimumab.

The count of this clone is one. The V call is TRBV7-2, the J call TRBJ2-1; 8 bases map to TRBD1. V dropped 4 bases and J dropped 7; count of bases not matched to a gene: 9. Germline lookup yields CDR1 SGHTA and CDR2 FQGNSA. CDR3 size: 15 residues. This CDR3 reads CASSWRQGPSNEQFF. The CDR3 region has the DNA TGTGCCAGCAGCTGGAGACAGGGGCCTTCGAATGAGCAGTTCTTC.

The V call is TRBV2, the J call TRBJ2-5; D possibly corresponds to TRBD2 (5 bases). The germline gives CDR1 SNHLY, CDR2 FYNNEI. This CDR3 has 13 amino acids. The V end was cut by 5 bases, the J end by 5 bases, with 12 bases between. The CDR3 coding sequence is TGTGCCAGCAGTTTTACTAGGAGCGAGACCCAGTACTTC. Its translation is CASSFTRSETQYF.

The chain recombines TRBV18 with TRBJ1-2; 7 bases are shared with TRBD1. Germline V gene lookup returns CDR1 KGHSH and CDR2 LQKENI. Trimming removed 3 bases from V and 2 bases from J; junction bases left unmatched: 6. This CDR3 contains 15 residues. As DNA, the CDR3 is TGTGCCAGCTCACCCGGACAGGATGGAAACTATGGCTACACCTTC. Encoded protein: CASSPGQDGNYGYTF.

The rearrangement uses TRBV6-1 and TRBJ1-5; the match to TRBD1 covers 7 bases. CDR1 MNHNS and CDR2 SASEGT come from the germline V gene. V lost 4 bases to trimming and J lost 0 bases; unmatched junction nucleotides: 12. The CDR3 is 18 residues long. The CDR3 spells CASSGAGGILYSNQPQHF. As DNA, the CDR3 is TGTGCCAGCAGTGGGGCAGGGGGGATTCTCTATAGCAATCAGCCCCAGCATTTT.

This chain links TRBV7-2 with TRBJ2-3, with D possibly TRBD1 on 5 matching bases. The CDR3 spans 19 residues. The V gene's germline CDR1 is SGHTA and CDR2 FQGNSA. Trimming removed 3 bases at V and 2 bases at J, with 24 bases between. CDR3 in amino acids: CASSFRATPALPPTDTQYF. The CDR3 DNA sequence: TGTGCCAGCAGCTTCAGGGCAACCCCCGCTCTGCCCCCCACAGATACGCAGTATTTT.

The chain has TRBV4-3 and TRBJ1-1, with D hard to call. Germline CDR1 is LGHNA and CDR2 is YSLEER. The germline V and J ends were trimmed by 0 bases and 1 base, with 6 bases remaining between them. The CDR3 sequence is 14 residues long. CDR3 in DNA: TGCGCCAGCAGCCAAGAAGCCTGGAACACTGAAGCTTTCTTT. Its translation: CASSQEAWNTEAFF.

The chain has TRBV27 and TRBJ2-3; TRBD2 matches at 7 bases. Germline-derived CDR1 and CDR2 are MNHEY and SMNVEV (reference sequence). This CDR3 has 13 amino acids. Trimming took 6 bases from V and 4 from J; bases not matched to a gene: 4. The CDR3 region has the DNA TGTGCCAGCAGCAGGACTAGAGCAGATACGCAGTATTTT. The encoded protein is CASSRTRADTQYF.

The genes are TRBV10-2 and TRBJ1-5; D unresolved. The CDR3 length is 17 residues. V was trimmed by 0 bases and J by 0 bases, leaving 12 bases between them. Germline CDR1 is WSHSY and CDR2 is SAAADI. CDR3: CASSESMAWYSNQPQHF. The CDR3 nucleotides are TGCGCCAGCAGTGAGTCGATGGCTTGGTATAGCAATCAGCCCCAGCATTTT.

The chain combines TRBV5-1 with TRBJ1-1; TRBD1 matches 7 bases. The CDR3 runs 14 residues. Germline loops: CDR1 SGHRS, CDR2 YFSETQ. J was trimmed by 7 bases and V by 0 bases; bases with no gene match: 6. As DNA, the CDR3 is TGCGCCAGCAGCTTGGCGGAAGGGGGCCGTGAAGCTTTCTTT. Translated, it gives CASSLAEGGREAFF.

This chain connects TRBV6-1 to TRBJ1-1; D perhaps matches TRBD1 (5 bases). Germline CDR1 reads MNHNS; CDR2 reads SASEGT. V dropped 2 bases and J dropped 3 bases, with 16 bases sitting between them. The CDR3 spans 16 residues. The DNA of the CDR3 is TGTGCCAGCAGTGAAATAATGTGGGGGGAGGACACTGAAGCTTTCTTT. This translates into CASSEIMWGEDTEAFF.

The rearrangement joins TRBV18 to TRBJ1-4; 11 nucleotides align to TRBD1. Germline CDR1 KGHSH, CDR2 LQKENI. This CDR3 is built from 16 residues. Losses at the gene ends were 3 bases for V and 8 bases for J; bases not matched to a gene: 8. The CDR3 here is CASSPTSGQGDEKLFF. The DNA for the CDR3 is TGTGCCAGCTCACCGACTTCGGGACAGGGGGACGAAAAACTGTTTTTT.

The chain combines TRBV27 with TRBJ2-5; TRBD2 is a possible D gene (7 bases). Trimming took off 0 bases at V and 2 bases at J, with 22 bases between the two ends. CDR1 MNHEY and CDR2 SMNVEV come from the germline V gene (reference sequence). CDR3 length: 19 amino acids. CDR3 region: CASSLSIAGGRWGQETQYF. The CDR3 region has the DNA TGTGCCAGCAGTTTATCCATAGCCGGGGGGCGGTGGGGGCAAGAGACCCAGTACTTC.

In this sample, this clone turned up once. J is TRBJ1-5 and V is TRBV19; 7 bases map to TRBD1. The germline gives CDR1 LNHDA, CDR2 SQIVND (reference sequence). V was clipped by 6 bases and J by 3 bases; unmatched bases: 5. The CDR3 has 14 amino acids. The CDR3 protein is CASRGTGDNQPQHF. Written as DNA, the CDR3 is TGTGCCAGTAGGGGAACAGGGGACAATCAGCCCCAGCATTTT.

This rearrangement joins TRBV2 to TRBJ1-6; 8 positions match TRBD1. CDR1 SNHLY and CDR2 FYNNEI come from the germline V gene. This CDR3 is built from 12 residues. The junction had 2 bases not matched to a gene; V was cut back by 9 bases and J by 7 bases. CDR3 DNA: TGTGCCAGAACAGGGGGAAATTCACCCCTCCACTTT. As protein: CARTGGNSPLHF.

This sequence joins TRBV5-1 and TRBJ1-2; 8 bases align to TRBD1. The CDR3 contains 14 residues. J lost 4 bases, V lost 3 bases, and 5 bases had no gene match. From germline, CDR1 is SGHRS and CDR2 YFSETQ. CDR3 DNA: TGCGCCAGCAGCTACGACGGGACAGGCTATGGCTACACCTTC. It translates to CASSYDGTGYGYTF.

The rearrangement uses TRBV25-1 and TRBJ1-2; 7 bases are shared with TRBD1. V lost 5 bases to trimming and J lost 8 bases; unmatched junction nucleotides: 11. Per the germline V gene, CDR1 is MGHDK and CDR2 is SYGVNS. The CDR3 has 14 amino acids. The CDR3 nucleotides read TGTGCCAGCAGTTCGACAGGGACGGTAACGGGCTACACCTTC. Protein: CASSSTGTVTGYTF.